Following are 23 T cell receptor beta chains from one sample sequenced in a study of cytomegalovirus exposure and HLA in healthy donors. PCR primers comprised 60 Vbeta and 13 Jbeta primers. The assay was immunoSEQ multiplex PCR, and TCRdb's table has in-frame clones only and misses some. The table has 240,000 or so clones, roughly 82% seen once. Sample: PBMCs. Every receptor here comes from a woman aged 40 to 50 in good health and CMV-seropositive.

The V call is TRBV5-5, the J call TRBJ1-3; D perhaps matches TRBD1 (5 bases). Trimming shortened V by 0 bases and J by 7 bases, and 8 bases separated the two germline ends. Germline assignment: CDR1 SGHKS and CDR2 YYEKEE (reference sequence). The CDR3 has 13 amino acids. CDR3 region: CASSLGQRNTIYF. The DNA for the CDR3 is TGTGCCAGCAGCTTGGGACAGAGGAACACCATATATTTT.

This clone was counted only a few times. The chain combines TRBV27 with TRBJ2-1; 15 nucleotides align to TRBD2. Germline V gene lookup returns CDR1 MNHEY and CDR2 SMNVEV (reference sequence). This CDR3 has 19 residues. V was clipped by 8 bases and J by 5 bases; unmatched bases: 16. The chain's CDR3 is CASHGLAGGVGTWNNEQFF. CDR3 nucleotide sequence: TGTGCCAGCCACGGACTAGCGGGGGGGGTCGGGACATGGAACAATGAGCAGTTCTTC.

This clone has just a few counts. The rearrangement links TRBV19 to TRBJ2-3, with D unclear. The CDR3 runs to 16 residues. The V end was cut by 1 base, the J end by 0 bases, with 11 bases between. Germline V gives CDR1 LNHDA, CDR2 SQIVND (reference sequence). The CDR3 DNA reads as TGTGCCAGTAGTATAGGCGGCGGATTTAGCACAGATACGCAGTATTTT. Its translation is CASSIGGGFSTDTQYF.

The rearrangement uses TRBV6-6 and TRBJ1-1; 8 bases are shared with TRBD1. The CDR3 spans 15 residues. Germline CDR1 reads MNHNY; CDR2 reads SVGAGI (reference sequence). The V and J ends lost 2 bases and 3 bases, in that order; junction bases with no gene match: 5. The CDR3 spells CASSYPGQGYTEAFF. The CDR3, as DNA: TGTGCCAGCAGTTACCCCGGACAGGGATACACTGAAGCTTTCTTT.

This chain joins TRBV9 and TRBJ2-6; 11 bases line up with TRBD2. With 3 bases clipped from V and 2 bases from J, the junction kept 10 bases outside the gene matches. Germline values: CDR1 SGDLS, CDR2 YYNGEE. The CDR3 loop spans 19 amino acids. The CDR3 DNA follows: TGTGCCAGCAGCGCGAGAACTAGCGGGAGAGAAGCTGGGGCCAACGTCCTGACTTTC. It translates to CASSARTSGREAGANVLTF.

V usage is TRBV5-1 and J usage is TRBJ2-3; D possibly corresponds to TRBD1 (6 bases). In germline, CDR1 is SGHRS, CDR2 YFSETQ. V lost 7 bases and J lost 5, with 20 bases in between. This CDR3 is built from 15 residues. The CDR3 DNA reads TGCGCCAGCGCACGGGACACCCCCTGGGGAGATACGCAGTATTTT. It translates to CASARDTPWGDTQYF.

The chain is built from TRBV11-2 and TRBJ2-1; tentative D call: TRBD2 (6 bases). Per the germline V gene, CDR1 is SGHAT and CDR2 is FQNNGV. V was pared by 11 bases and J by 4 bases, with 15 bases between. This CDR3 spans 13 amino acids. CDR3 sequence: CAAHSGVYNEQFF. The CDR3 DNA reads TGTGCCGCCCATAGCGGAGTTTACAATGAGCAGTTCTTC.

This chain connects TRBV5-1 to TRBJ2-3, with TRBD1 identical over 7 bases. With V trimmed by 4 bases and J by 4 bases, 6 bases remained unmatched. Germline V gene sequence: CDR1 SGHRS, CDR2 YFSETQ. CDR3 size: 14 residues. This CDR3 reads CASSPGGRADTQYF. The CDR3 coding sequence is TGCGCCAGCAGCCCAGGGGGTAGGGCAGATACGCAGTATTTT.

The genes are TRBV7-9 and TRBJ1-1; a possible D gene is TRBD1 (5 bases). The germline V gene encodes CDR1 SEHNR and CDR2 FQNEAQ (reference sequence). The CDR3 contains 14 residues. Trimming removed 6 bases from V and 2 bases from J, with 13 bases in between. Here the CDR3 DNA reads TGTGCCAGCAGAGCTTCTACAGGAAACACTGAAGCTTTCTTT. It translates to CASRASTGNTEAFF.

This clone was seen just once. V gene TRBV30 combines with J gene TRBJ2-4; weak D call: TRBD2 (6 bases). Trimming shortened V by 4 bases and J by 5 bases, and 15 bases separated the two germline ends. The CDR3 consists of 14 residues. Germline V gene lookup returns CDR1 GTSNPN and CDR2 SVGIG (reference sequence). The CDR3 loop is CAWTTRWGENIQYF. The CDR3 region has the DNA TGTGCCTGGACCACTCGCTGGGGGGAAAACATTCAGTACTTC.

This clone was seen more than once but under ten times. This chain connects TRBV10-3 to TRBJ2-3; no clear D. The CDR3 extends over 12 amino acids. Germline CDR1 is ENHRY and CDR2 is SYGVKD. Trimming pared 11 bases from V and 0 bases from J, leaving 9 bases between. This chain's CDR3 is CAAHGSTDTQYF. The CDR3 region has the DNA TGTGCCGCCCACGGGAGCACAGATACGCAGTATTTT.

This chain links TRBV5-4 with TRBJ2-3; perhaps TRBD2 as D (6 bases). The CDR3 spans 13 residues. Germline V gene data show CDR1 as SGHNT and CDR2 as YYREEE (reference sequence). Trimming removed 0 bases from V and 15 bases from J, with 17 bases in between. CDR3 bases: TGTGCCAGCAGCTTGGATTCAGGGACTGCCCTCTATTTT. It specifies CASSLDSGTALYF.

The rearrangement links TRBV19 to TRBJ2-7, with D possibly TRBD2 on 5 matching bases. The CDR3 is 14 residues long. The ends were cut back, 4 bases at V and 0 bases at J, with 10 bases in the middle. Germline CDR1 LNHDA, CDR2 SQIVND (reference sequence). The CDR3 bases are TGTGCCAGTAGTAGCGGGCTAAGCTCCTACGAGCAGTACTTC. Translated: CASSSGLSSYEQYF.

This clone has just a few counts. V usage is TRBV5-8 and J usage is TRBJ1-1; 7 bases align to TRBD1. There are 14 residues in the CDR3. The germline CDR1 and CDR2 sequences are SGHTS and YDEGEE. Trimming cost V 7 bases and J 11 bases; bases outside gene matches: 17. CDR3 nucleotide sequence: TGTGCCAGCGGGGGCGAGGGGACAGTGAGGAACGCTTTCTTT. Translating gives CASGGEGTVRNAFF.

The V call is TRBV7-8, the J call TRBJ2-5; a weak D match, TRBD2 (6 bases). The J call may be mistaken, given a closer DNA end match to TRBJ2-7. The germline CDR1 and CDR2 sequences are SGHVS and FQNEAQ. The CDR3 consists of 16 residues. The DNA for the CDR3 is TGTGCCAGCAGCTTCCCTGCAGGTAGCGGCCCCTACGAGCAGTACTTC. It yields the protein CASSFPAGSGPYEQYF.

The CDR3 DNA reads TGTGCCAGCAGCTTAGTACAGGGGCAGGAACCCCTCCACTTT. Encoded protein: CASSLVQGQEPLHF. This chain joins TRBV7-9 and TRBJ1-6; TRBD1 agrees at 7 bases. Germline CDR1 SEHNR, CDR2 FQNEAQ (reference sequence). There are 14 residues in the CDR3. V trimming: 1 base; J trimming: 12 bases; junction bases outside the gene matches: 6. Full variable domain (rest looked up from reference TRBV7-9 and TRBJ1-6): DTGVSQNPRHKITKRGQNVTFRCDPISEHNRLYWYRQTLGQGPEFLTYFQNEAQLEKSRLLSDRFSAERPKGSFSTLEIQRTEQGDSAMYLCASSLVQGQEPLHFGNGTRLTVT.

V is TRBV5-8 and J is TRBJ2-7; D may be TRBD2 (5 bases). The germline V and J ends were trimmed by 5 bases and 2 bases, with 20 bases remaining between them. Germline loops: CDR1 SGHTS, CDR2 YDEGEE. The CDR3 has 16 amino acids. The CDR3 DNA reads TGTGCCAGCAGTTTGCAGGATCTAGCTGTAACCTACGAGCAGTACTTC. Protein: CASSLQDLAVTYEQYF.

This clone came up once. The chain recombines TRBV15 with TRBJ1-1; D is undetermined. Germline V gene data show CDR1 as LNHNV and CDR2 as YYDKDF (reference sequence). The CDR3 has 15 residues. V shed 0 bases and J shed 4 bases, with 12 bases lying between them. The CDR3 region has the DNA TGTGCCACCAGCAGAGACCGCGGACGGGGCACTGAAGCTTTCTTT. This codes for CATSRDRGRGTEAFF.

The chain is built from TRBV5-1 and TRBJ2-7; a possible D gene is TRBD1 (6 bases). The CDR3 has 14 residues. CDR1 is SGHRS and CDR2 is YFSETQ in the germline V gene. Trimming pared 3 bases from V and 2 bases from J, leaving 12 bases between. The CDR3 DNA follows: TGCGCCAGCAGCTCCGGACAGACCGCCTACGAGCAGTACTTC. Translating it yields CASSSGQTAYEQYF.

Of note for this clone: The junction differs from germline at one of its ends, possibly a read error. This chain links TRBV25-1 with TRBJ1-1; possibly TRBD1 for D (6 bases). Germline-derived CDR1 and CDR2 are MGHDK and SYGVNS. There are 11 residues in the CDR3. CDR3 DNA sequence: TGTGCCAGCAACCACGGGGGGGCTAGTCACTTT. Amino acids: CASNHGGASHF.

The chain carries TRBV29-1 and TRBJ2-2; 7 bases fit TRBD1. V lost 6 bases to trimming and J lost 1 base; unmatched junction nucleotides: 5. CDR1 and CDR2 (germline): SQVTM, ANQGSEA. This CDR3 has 14 residues. CDR3 DNA: TGCAGCGTATGGGACAGCAAGAACACCGGGGAGCTGTTTTTT. The encoded protein is CSVWDSKNTGELFF.

The CDR3 sequence: CASSLVVGALSDTQYF. CDR3 DNA: TGTGCCAGCAGCTTAGTGGTGGGGGCGCTTTCAGATACGCAGTATTTT. This rearrangement joins TRBV7-2 to TRBJ2-3; perhaps TRBD1 as D (6 bases). The CDR3 totals 16 residues. Trimming shortened V by 1 base and J by 4 bases, and 15 bases separated the two germline ends. Germline CDR1 reads SGHTA; CDR2 reads FQGNSA. Full variable domain (rest looked up from reference TRBV7-2 and TRBJ2-3): GAGVSQSPSNKVTEKGKDVELRCDPISGHTALYWYRQSLGQGLEFLIYFQGNSAPDKSGLPSDRFSAERTGGSVSTLTIQRTQQEDSAVYLCASSLVVGALSDTQYFGPGTRLTVL.

This chain joins TRBV30 and TRBJ2-2; 8 bases match TRBD2. This CDR3 spans 16 amino acids. The germline V gene encodes CDR1 GTSNPN and CDR2 SVGIG (reference sequence). The V gene end was trimmed by 0 bases and the J gene end by 5 bases; junction bases not matched to a gene: 8. CDR3 loop: CAWSVLRGGPTGELFF. CDR3 nucleotides: TGTGCCTGGAGTGTACTTCGGGGGGGGCCAACCGGGGAGCTGTTTTTT.